The TCR beta chain described here comes from a study of blood T cell repertoires in COVID-19. Study-wide context: Researchers got acute and convalescent COVID-19 samples from the United States, Italy and Spain. The cDNA or gDNA used as material had been derived from T cells, B-cell-depleted T cells, or PBMCs.

Original processing methods: Estimation of nucleated cell counts was performed using reference gene primer amplification. Assay: immunoSEQ multiplex PCR; the TCRdb copy retains only in-frame clones and omits some. V, J and clone size were drawn from that table, and D and trimming were deduced from the DNA. Altogether fewer than 150,000 clones are present, approximately 77% being singletons, with the ten largest covering 20%. CDR1 and CDR2 from the germline V gene are SQVTM and ANQGSEA. V lost 3 bases and J lost 5; bases outside the gene matches: 9. This CDR3 has 16 residues. The sample taken for sequencing was peripheral blood. This clonotype was sampled from a man older than 75 with acute or convalescent COVID-19. The chain recombines TRBV29-1 with TRBJ2-3, with 12 positions matching TRBD1. The DNA for the CDR3 is TGCAGCGTTGAGGGTAGGGGACAGGGGGCAGAAGATACGCAGTATTTT. This gives the protein CSVEGRGQGAEDTQYF.